This TCR beta chain was recorded in a study of cytomegalovirus exposure and HLA in healthy donors. Germline V gene data show CDR1 as SGDLS and CDR2 as YYNGEE. With V trimmed by 4 bases and J by 9 bases, 13 bases remained unmatched. The CDR3 is 15 amino acids. Primers included in the PCR were 60 Vbeta and 13 Jbeta primers. TCRdb keeps only in-frame clones here, not all; method: immunoSEQ multiplex PCR. The data hold 70,000 to 100,000 clones, with under 90% observed a single time. The TCR originated in a man aged 45-60 years in good health and CMV-seropositive. This chain uses TRBV9 with TRBJ2-1; the match to TRBD2 covers 7 bases. Material for sequencing was PBMCs. This CDR3 is CASSPDQTSIGEQFF. The CDR3 DNA follows: TGTGCCAGCAGCCCGGACCAGACTAGCATCGGTGAGCAGTTCTTC.